These 6 T cell receptor beta chains came from one sample sequenced in a study of chronic HIV infection and antiretroviral therapy. TCRdb re-analysed the 5' RACE reads in MiXCR, keeping a single row per CDR3 protein. The top ten clones hold 2.5% to 3% of a sample with 40,000 to 50,000 distinct CDR3 sequences, about 19% of them seen once. The sequencing input was peripheral blood. The source of these receptors is an adult who had HIV and had not received antiretroviral therapy, or was an uninfected healthy control (not recorded which).

The chain combines TRBV28 with TRBJ2-7; D unresolved. The CDR3 contains 13 residues. The germline gives CDR1 MDHEN, CDR2 SYDVKM. Trimming removed 8 bases at V and 2 bases at J, with 13 bases between. The CDR3 here is CASDRRNAYEQYF. The CDR3 DNA is TGTGCCAGCGATAGGAGAAATGCCTACGAGCAGTACTTC.

The V gene is TRBV6-2 or TRBV6-3, the J gene TRBJ2-1; D possibly uses TRBD1 or TRBD2 (5 bases each). Germline-derived CDR1 and CDR2 are MNHEY and SVGEGT. The length of the CDR3 is 13 residues. Deletions cut 6 bases from V and 8 bases from J, with 14 bases between. The CDR3 nucleotides read TGTGCCAGCAGACTAGAGCTGGGGCATGAGCAGTTCTTC. Protein product: CASRLELGHEQFF.

The CDR3 reads CASSLEGRHYEQYF. CDR3 DNA: TGTGCCAGCAGCTTAGAAGGACGGCACTACGAGCAGTACTTC. The chain carries TRBV7-9 and TRBJ2-7, with D unresolved. Looked up from germline, CDR1 is SEHNR and CDR2 is FQNEAQ (reference sequence). Trimming stripped 1 base from V and 3 bases from J, with 10 bases between. There are 14 residues in the CDR3.

The chain carries TRBV29-1 and TRBJ1-1; D is unclear. V shed 5 bases and J shed 1 base, with 5 bases lying between them. In germline, CDR1 is SQVTM, CDR2 ANQGSEA. There are 11 residues in the CDR3. CDR3 loop: CSVTWNTEAFF. CDR3 sequence (DNA): TGCAGCGTTACTTGGAACACTGAAGCTTTCTTT.

This clonotype was found many times. This rearrangement joins TRBV28 to TRBJ1-4; D not certain. The CDR3 is made up of 15 amino acids. V shed 2 bases and J shed 7 bases, with 14 bases lying between them. Germline V gene data show CDR1 as MDHEN and CDR2 as SYDVKM. The DNA of the CDR3 is TGTGCCAGCAGTTTAGACGGCAGGTCCGGTGAAAAACTGTTTTTT. Protein product: CASSLDGRSGEKLFF.

This chain links TRBV28 with TRBJ2-5; D is tentatively TRBD1 or TRBD2 (5 bases each). The CDR3 covers 15 residues. Germline CDR1 MDHEN, CDR2 SYDVKM. The V and J ends lost 3 bases and 7 bases respectively, with 18 bases between them. CDR3 residues: CASSFGTGKTGTQYF. CDR3 nucleotide sequence: TGTGCCAGCAGTTTTGGGACGGGGAAAACGGGGACCCAGTACTTC.